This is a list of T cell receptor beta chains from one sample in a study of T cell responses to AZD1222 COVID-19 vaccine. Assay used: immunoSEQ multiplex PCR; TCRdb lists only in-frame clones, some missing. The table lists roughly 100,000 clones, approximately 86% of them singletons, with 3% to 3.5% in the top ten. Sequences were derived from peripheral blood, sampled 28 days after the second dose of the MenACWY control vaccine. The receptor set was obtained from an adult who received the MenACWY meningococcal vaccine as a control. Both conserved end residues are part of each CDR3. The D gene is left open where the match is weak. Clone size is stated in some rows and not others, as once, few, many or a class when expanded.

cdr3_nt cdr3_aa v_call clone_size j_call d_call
TGCGCCAGCAGTCAACGGGACAGGGGGCCACGAAATGAGCAGTTCTTC CASSQRDRGPRNEQFF TRBV23-1 . TRBJ2-1 TRBD1
TGTGCCAGCAGCTTAGCCTGGGCGCGGGATTATGGCTACACCTTC CASSLAWARDYGYTF TRBV7-8 . TRBJ1-2 .
TGTGCCAGCAGCGACACGGGGGGGAGCAGCACAGATACGCAGTATTTT CASSDTGGSSTDTQYF TRBV7-8 . TRBJ2-3 TRBD2
TGTGCCAGCAGCCACGGGACAGGGGGAGGAAACACCATATATTTT CASSHGTGGGNTIYF TRBV9 . TRBJ1-3 TRBD1
TGTGCCAGCAGCTTATCCGGGACAGGGAACACCGGGGAGCTGTTTTTT CASSLSGTGNTGELFF TRBV7-6 once TRBJ2-2 TRBD1
TGTGCCAGCAGTGACTCGCCGGGACAGAGTGAAGATACGCAGTATTTT CASSDSPGQSEDTQYF TRBV6-4 . TRBJ2-3 TRBD1
TGTGCCAGCAGTTATGGGACAGGGGGCTTGTCTGAGCAGTTCTTC CASSYGTGGLSEQFF TRBV27 . TRBJ2-1 TRBD1
TGTGCCAGCAGCGTCCCTGGGTACCAAGAGACCCAGTACTTC CASSVPGYQETQYF TRBV9 . TRBJ2-5 .
TGTGCCACCAGTGATGAGGCTGCTAGCAGCTACAATGAGCAGTTCTTC CATSDEAASSYNEQFF TRBV24-1 . TRBJ2-1 .
TGTGCCAGCAGTCCAACAGGGGCGAGAAATTCACCCCTCCACTTT CASSPTGARNSPLHF TRBV28 . TRBJ1-6 TRBD1